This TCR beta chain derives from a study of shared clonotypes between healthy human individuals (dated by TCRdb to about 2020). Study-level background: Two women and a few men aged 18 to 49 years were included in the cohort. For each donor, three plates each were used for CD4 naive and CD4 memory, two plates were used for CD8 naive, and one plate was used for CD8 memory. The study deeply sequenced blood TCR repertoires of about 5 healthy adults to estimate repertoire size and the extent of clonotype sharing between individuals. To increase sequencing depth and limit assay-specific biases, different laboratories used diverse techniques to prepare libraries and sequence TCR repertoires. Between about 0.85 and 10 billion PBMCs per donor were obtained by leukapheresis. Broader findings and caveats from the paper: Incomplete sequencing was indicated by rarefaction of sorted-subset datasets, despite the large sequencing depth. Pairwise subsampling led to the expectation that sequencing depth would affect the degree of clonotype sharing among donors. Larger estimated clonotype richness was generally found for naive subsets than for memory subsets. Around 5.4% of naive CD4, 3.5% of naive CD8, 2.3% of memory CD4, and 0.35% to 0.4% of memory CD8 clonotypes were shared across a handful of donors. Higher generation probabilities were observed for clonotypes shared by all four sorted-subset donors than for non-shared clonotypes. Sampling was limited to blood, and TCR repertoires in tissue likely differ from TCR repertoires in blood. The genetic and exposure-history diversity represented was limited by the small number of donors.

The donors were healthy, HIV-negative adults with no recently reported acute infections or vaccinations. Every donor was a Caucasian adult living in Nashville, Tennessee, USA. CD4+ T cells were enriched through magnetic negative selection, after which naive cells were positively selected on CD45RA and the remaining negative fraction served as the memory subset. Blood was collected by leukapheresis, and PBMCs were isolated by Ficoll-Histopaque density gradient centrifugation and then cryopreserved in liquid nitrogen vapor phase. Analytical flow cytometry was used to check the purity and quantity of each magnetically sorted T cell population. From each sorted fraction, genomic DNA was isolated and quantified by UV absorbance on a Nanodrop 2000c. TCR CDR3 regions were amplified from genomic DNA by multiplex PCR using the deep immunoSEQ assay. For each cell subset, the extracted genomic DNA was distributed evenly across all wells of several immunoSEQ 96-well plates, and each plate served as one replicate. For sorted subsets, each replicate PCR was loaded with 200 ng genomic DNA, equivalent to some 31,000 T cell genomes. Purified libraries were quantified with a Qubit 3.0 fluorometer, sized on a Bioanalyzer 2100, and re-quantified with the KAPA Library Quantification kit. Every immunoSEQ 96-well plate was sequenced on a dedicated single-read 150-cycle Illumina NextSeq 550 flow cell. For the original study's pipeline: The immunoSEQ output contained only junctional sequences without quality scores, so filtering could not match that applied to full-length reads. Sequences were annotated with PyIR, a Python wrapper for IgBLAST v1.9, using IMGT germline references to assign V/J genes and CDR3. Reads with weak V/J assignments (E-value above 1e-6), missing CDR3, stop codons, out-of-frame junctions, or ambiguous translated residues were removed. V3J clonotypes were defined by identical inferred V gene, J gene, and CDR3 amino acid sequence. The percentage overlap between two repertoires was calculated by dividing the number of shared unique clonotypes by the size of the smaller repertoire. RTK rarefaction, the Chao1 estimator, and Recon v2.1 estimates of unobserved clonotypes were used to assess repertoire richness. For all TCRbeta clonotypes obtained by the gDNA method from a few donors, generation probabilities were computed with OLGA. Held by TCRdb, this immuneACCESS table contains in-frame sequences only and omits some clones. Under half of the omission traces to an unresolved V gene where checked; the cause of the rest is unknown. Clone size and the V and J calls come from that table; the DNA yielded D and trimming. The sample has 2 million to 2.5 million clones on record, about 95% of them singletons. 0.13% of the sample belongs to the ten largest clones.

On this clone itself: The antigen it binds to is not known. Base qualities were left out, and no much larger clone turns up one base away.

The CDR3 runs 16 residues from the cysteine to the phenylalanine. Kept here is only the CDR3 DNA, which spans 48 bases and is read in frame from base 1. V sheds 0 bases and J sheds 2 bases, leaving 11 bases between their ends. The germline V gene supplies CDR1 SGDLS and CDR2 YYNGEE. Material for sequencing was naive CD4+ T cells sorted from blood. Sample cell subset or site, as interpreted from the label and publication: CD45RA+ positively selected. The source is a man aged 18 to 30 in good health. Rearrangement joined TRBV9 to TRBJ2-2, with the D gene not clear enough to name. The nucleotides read TGTGCCAGCAGCGTAGGGCTGCTACTCAACACCGGGGAGCTGTTTTTT. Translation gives CASSVGLLLNTGELFF.